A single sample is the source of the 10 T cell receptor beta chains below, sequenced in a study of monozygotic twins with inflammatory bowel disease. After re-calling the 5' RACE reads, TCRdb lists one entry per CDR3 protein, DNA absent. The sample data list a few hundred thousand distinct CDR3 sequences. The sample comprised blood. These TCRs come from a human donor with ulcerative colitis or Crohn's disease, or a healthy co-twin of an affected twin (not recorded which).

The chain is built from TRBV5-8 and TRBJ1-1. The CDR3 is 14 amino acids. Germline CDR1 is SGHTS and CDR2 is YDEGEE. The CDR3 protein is CASSLAHGSTEAFF.

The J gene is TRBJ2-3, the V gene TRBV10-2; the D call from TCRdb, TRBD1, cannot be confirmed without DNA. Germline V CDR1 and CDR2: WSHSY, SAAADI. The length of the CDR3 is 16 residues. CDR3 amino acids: CASSDPLGGGRDTQYF.

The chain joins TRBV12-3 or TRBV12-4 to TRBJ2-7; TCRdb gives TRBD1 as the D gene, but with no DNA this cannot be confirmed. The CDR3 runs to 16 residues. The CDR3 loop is CASSPQSGGAGYEQYF.

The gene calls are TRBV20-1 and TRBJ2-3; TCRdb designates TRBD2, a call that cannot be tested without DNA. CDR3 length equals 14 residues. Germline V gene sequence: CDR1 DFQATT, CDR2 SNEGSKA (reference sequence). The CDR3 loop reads CSATSGASTDTQYF.

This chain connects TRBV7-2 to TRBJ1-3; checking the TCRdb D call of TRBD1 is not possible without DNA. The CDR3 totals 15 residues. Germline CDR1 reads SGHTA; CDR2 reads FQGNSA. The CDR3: CASRPGSSSGNTIYF.

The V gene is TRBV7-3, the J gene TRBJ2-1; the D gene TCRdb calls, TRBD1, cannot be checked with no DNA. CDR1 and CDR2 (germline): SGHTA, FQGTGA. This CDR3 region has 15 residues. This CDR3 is CASSLTVTGENEQFF.

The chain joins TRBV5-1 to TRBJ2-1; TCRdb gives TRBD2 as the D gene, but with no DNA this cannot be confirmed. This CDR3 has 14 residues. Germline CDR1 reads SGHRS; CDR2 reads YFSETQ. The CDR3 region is CASSFSGGHNEQFF.

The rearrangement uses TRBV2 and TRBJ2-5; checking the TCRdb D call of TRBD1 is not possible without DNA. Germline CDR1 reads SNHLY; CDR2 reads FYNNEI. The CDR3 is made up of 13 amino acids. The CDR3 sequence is CASTAGGWETQYF.

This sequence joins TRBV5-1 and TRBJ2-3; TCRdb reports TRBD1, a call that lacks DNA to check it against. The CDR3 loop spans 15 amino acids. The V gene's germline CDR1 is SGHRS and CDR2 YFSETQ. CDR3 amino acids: CASSLAGGYTDTQYF.

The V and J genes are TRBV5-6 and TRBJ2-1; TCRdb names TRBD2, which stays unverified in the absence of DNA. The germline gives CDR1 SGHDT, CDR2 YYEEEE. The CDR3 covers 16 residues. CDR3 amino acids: CASSLVSLGFTYEQFF.